This T cell receptor (beta chain) was obtained from a study of blood T cell repertoires in COVID-19. The table came from immunoSEQ multiplex PCR; TCRdb's copy has only in-frame clones and leaves some out. The table records under 80,000 clones, about 83% of them present only once. Trimming pared 0 bases from V and 0 bases from J, leaving 9 bases between. Germline V CDR1 and CDR2: SGHRS, YFSETQ. The CDR3 covers 16 residues. The sample taken for sequencing was peripheral blood. The sequence was collected from a woman aged 60-75 years with acute or convalescent COVID-19. The chain uses TRBV5-1 and TRBJ2-2, with D unresolved. For the CDR3, the DNA is TGCGCCAGCAGCTTGGGTGGGCAGGCGAACACCGGGGAGCTGTTTTTT. This codes for CASSLGGQANTGELFF.